The 28 T cell receptor beta chains reported below all come from one sample, sequenced in a study of cytomegalovirus exposure and HLA in healthy donors. The primer mix had 60 Vbeta and 13 Jbeta primers. Assay used: immunoSEQ multiplex PCR; TCRdb lists only in-frame clones, some missing. The sample yields approximately 120,000 clones, more than 75% seen once. The sequenced sample was PBMCs. These receptors all stem from a man aged 40-49 years in good health and CMV-seronegative.

This chain connects TRBV4-3 to TRBJ2-7, with D perhaps TRBD2 (6 bases). Germline V CDR1 and CDR2: LGHNA, YSLEER. Trimming shortened V by 2 bases and J by 4 bases, and 9 bases separated the two germline ends. There are 13 residues in the CDR3. The CDR3 region has the DNA TGCGCCAGCAGCCAAAGACTAGAGTACGAGCAGTACTTC. Protein: CASSQRLEYEQYF.

The chain joins TRBV7-3 to TRBJ2-2; 8 positions agree with TRBD2. Germline lookup yields CDR1 SGHTA and CDR2 FQGTGA. With V trimmed by 1 base and J by 2 bases, 6 bases remained unmatched. The CDR3 consists of 17 residues. The CDR3 coding sequence is TGTGCCAGCAGCTTAAGTTTGCGGGGGGACAACACCGGGGAGCTGTTTTTT. It specifies CASSLSLRGDNTGELFF.

CDR3: CASTIQQGLNTEAFF. CDR3 nucleotide sequence: TGTGCCAGCACCATTCAACAGGGTCTAAACACTGAAGCTTTCTTT. This rearrangement joins TRBV6-1 to TRBJ1-1; tentatively, D is TRBD1 (6 bases). CDR1 and CDR2 from the germline V gene are MNHNS and SASEGT. The length of the CDR3 is 15 residues. V was trimmed by 7 bases and J by 2 bases, leaving 17 bases between them.

The chain carries TRBV4-3 and TRBJ2-6; D gene unclear. Germline assignment: CDR1 LGHNA and CDR2 YSLEER. This CDR3 spans 17 amino acids. V lost 4 bases, J lost 1 base, and 14 bases lay in between. CDR3 DNA: TGCGCCAGCAGCCGCACTGCGACTCTGTCTGGGGCCAACGTCCTGACTTTC. This translates into CASSRTATLSGANVLTF.

The CDR3 nucleotides are TGCGCCAGCAGCCGGGACAGAAATAAAGAGACCCAGTACTTC. As protein: CASSRDRNKETQYF. The chain carries TRBV5-1 and TRBJ2-5; 7 nucleotides line up with TRBD1. CDR1 is SGHRS and CDR2 is YFSETQ in the germline V gene. Trimming took 4 bases from V and 3 from J; bases not matched to a gene: 6. This CDR3 has 14 residues.

This chain connects TRBV9 to TRBJ2-6; D is perhaps TRBD2 (6 bases). Germline V gives CDR1 SGDLS, CDR2 YYNGEE. The CDR3 covers 17 residues. V was trimmed by 4 bases and J by 1 base, leaving 15 bases between them. As DNA, the CDR3 is TGTGCCAGCAGCTCCCGGGACCGGGGGTCTGGGGCCAACGTCCTGACTTTC. Its protein is CASSSRDRGSGANVLTF.

V gene TRBV13 combines with J gene TRBJ2-7, with D possibly matching TRBD1 (6 bases). Germline values: CDR1 PRHDT, CDR2 FYEKMQ (reference sequence). The CDR3 contains 12 residues. Trimming took off 5 bases at V and 4 bases at J, with 9 bases between the two ends. The CDR3 coding sequence is TGTGCCAGCAGCAAGGACAGTTACGAGCAGTACTTC. Encoded protein: CASSKDSYEQYF.

The chain carries TRBV27 and TRBJ2-1; TRBD1 aligns across 8 bases. This CDR3 spans 17 amino acids. Germline CDR1 is MNHEY and CDR2 is SMNVEV (reference sequence). V lost 2 bases, J lost 5 bases, and 11 bases stayed unmatched. CDR3 in DNA: TGTGCCAGCAGTTTAAGAAAGCCGGGACAGGCGAACAATGAGCAGTTCTTC. Amino acids: CASSLRKPGQANNEQFF.

The CDR3 DNA sequence: TGCAGCGTTGGGCGGGGGGGAAGAGAGCAGTTCTTC. This sequence encodes CSVGRGGREQFF. The J gene is TRBJ2-1, the V gene TRBV29-1; TRBD2 matches 9 bases. The CDR3 totals 12 residues. Losses at the gene ends were 4 bases for V and 10 bases for J; bases not matched to a gene: 5. From germline, CDR1 is SQVTM and CDR2 ANQGSEA.

The rearrangement joins TRBV10-1 to TRBJ1-4; D is uncertain. This CDR3 is built from 12 residues. Trimming removed 2 bases from V and 12 bases from J, with 10 bases in between. From germline, CDR1 is WNHNN and CDR2 SYGVQD (reference sequence). The CDR3 loop is CASSEIPGQLFF. CDR3 DNA sequence: TGCGCCAGCAGTGAGATTCCAGGCCAACTGTTTTTT.

The CDR3 loop is CASSQTHRSSYEQYF. CDR3 DNA sequence: TGTGCCAGCAGCCAAACCCACAGGTCATCCTACGAGCAGTACTTC. This chain connects TRBV14 to TRBJ2-7; D may be TRBD1 (5 bases). V lost 2 bases and J 1 base, leaving 12 bases between the germline ends. This CDR3 has 15 amino acids. Looked up from germline, CDR1 is SGHDN and CDR2 is FVKESK.

The V and J genes are TRBV7-2 and TRBJ2-2; perhaps TRBD2 as D (5 bases). CDR3 length: 16 residues. Germline CDR1 is SGHTA and CDR2 is FQGNSA. Trimming cost V 1 base and J 2 bases, with 11 bases left between them. CDR3 sequence: CASSLVAGSNTGELFF. The CDR3 DNA is TGTGCCAGCAGCTTAGTTGCGGGCAGTAACACCGGGGAGCTGTTTTTT.

V usage is TRBV7-2 and J usage is TRBJ1-5, with TRBD1 as a possible D gene (5 bases). CDR3 length: 15 residues. CDR1 SGHTA and CDR2 FQGNSA come from the germline V gene. V was clipped by 3 bases and J by 1 base, with 10 bases between them. CDR3 nucleotide sequence: TGTGCCAGCAGCTTCGCCCACAGGAGCAATCAGCCCCAGCATTTT. Protein sequence: CASSFAHRSNQPQHF. The whole variable domain, remainder taken from reference TRBV7-2 and TRBJ1-5, is GAGVSQSPSNKVTEKGKDVELRCDPISGHTALYWYRQSLGQGLEFLIYFQGNSAPDKSGLPSDRFSAERTGGSVSTLTIQRTQQEDSAVYLCASSFAHRSNQPQHFGDGTRLSIL.

The V gene is TRBV16, the J gene TRBJ1-5; possibly TRBD1 for D (5 bases). The CDR3 contains 15 residues. V gave up 2 bases and J gave up 0 bases, with 8 bases separating them. Looked up from germline, CDR1 is KGHSY and CDR2 is FQNENV. The CDR3 sequence: CASSQQGNSNQPQHF. For the CDR3, the DNA is TGTGCCAGCAGCCAACAGGGAAATAGCAATCAGCCCCAGCATTTT.

The chain combines TRBV19 with TRBJ1-4, with D possibly matching TRBD1 (6 bases). The CDR3 covers 15 residues. CDR1 is LNHDA, CDR2 SQIVND, per germline (reference sequence). V dropped 6 bases and J dropped 4 bases, with 15 bases sitting between them. The CDR3 nucleotides read TGTGCCAGTAGCCACAGGACAGAGATTAATGAAAAACTGTTTTTT. Translated: CASSHRTEINEKLFF. The full variable domain, rest sourced from reference TRBV19 and TRBJ1-4, is DGGITQSPKYLFRKEGQNVTLSCEQNLNHDAMYWYRQDPGQGLRLIYYSQIVNDFQKGDIAEGYSVSREKKESFPLTVTSAQKNPTAFYLCASSHRTEINEKLFFGSGTQLSVL.

The gene calls are TRBV19 and TRBJ1-1, with 8 bases that match TRBD1. Germline V gene lookup returns CDR1 LNHDA and CDR2 SQIVND (reference sequence). The CDR3 totals 13 residues. The V and J ends lost 8 bases and 3 bases, in that order; junction bases with no gene match: 5. CDR3 loop: CASGNRGYTEAFF. The DNA for the CDR3 is TGTGCCAGTGGGAACAGGGGGTACACTGAAGCTTTCTTT.

This rearrangement joins TRBV29-1 to TRBJ1-2; 8 nucleotides line up with TRBD1. The CDR3 has 13 amino acids. Germline CDR1 is SQVTM and CDR2 is ANQGSEA. Germline trimming cut 7 bases from V and 3 bases from J; bases unmatched to any gene: 7. The CDR3 DNA reads as TGCAGCGGTCTGGCAGGGGGCGACTATGGCTACACCTTC. This encodes CSGLAGGDYGYTF.

This clone was seen more than once but under ten times. The rearrangement uses TRBV7-2 and TRBJ2-3; 7 bases map to TRBD1. There are 16 residues in the CDR3. V lost 5 bases, J lost 4 bases, and 12 bases stayed unmatched. Germline V lookup: CDR1 SGHTA, CDR2 FQGNSA. The CDR3 DNA sequence: TGTGCCAGCAGCCCGCTGACAGGGAATTTTCCAGATACGCAGTATTTT. Translation gives CASSPLTGNFPDTQYF. The entire variable domain, with the rest obtained from reference TRBV7-2 and TRBJ2-3, is as follows: GAGVSQSPSNKVTEKGKDVELRCDPISGHTALYWYRQSLGQGLEFLIYFQGNSAPDKSGLPSDRFSAERTGGSVSTLTIQRTQQEDSAVYLCASSPLTGNFPDTQYFGPGTRLTVL.

The V gene is TRBV5-1, the J gene TRBJ2-3; 12 bases line up with TRBD2. CDR1 SGHRS and CDR2 YFSETQ come from the germline V gene. The CDR3 spans 17 residues. J lost 4 bases, V lost 0 bases, and 6 bases had no gene match. In DNA form, the CDR3 reads TGCGCCAGCAGCTTGGGGCTAGCGGGGGGGTACGCAGATACGCAGTATTTT. Translating it yields CASSLGLAGGYADTQYF.

This sequence joins TRBV5-4 and TRBJ2-3; D is possibly TRBD2 (6 bases). In germline, CDR1 is SGHNT, CDR2 YYREEE (reference sequence). Trimming took 3 bases from V and 6 from J, leaving 17 bases between them. There are 15 residues in the CDR3. The CDR3 here is CASSSGTRGRDTQYF. CDR3 in DNA: TGTGCCAGCAGCTCCGGGACTCGGGGTCGGGATACGCAGTATTTT.

The chain is built from TRBV28 and TRBJ1-4; 7 bases align to TRBD1. V dropped 8 bases and J dropped 3; count of bases not matched to a gene: 15. CDR3 length: 17 residues. Germline CDR1 reads MDHEN; CDR2 reads SYDVKM. In DNA, the CDR3 is TGTGCCAGCCAGGCCGCCAGGGGGAGAGTGGCTAATGAAAAACTGTTTTTT. Translated, it gives CASQAARGRVANEKLFF. Together with reference TRBV28 and TRBJ1-4, the CDR3 gives the full variable domain: DVKVTQSSRYLVKRTGEKVFLECVQDMDHENMFWYRQDPGLGLRLIYFSYDVKMKEKGDIPEGYSVSREKKERFSLILESASTNQTSMYLCASQAARGRVANEKLFFGSGTQLSVL.

This rearrangement joins TRBV19 to TRBJ1-5, with TRBD1 matching over 11 bases. Germline assignment: CDR1 LNHDA and CDR2 SQIVND (reference sequence). The length of the CDR3 is 16 residues. V dropped 1 base and J dropped 5; count of bases not matched to a gene: 4. The CDR3 is CASSIVGQGAYQPQHF. The CDR3 coding sequence is TGTGCCAGTAGTATAGTCGGACAGGGGGCCTATCAGCCCCAGCATTTT. Using reference TRBV19 and TRBJ1-5 for the parts outside the CDR3, the full variable domain is DGGITQSPKYLFRKEGQNVTLSCEQNLNHDAMYWYRQDPGQGLRLIYYSQIVNDFQKGDIAEGYSVSREKKESFPLTVTSAQKNPTAFYLCASSIVGQGAYQPQHFGDGTRLSIL.

CDR3 residues: CASSSYGDRVGSPLHF. As DNA, the CDR3 is TGTGCCAGCAGTTCCTACGGGGACAGGGTAGGATCACCCCTCCACTTT. The rearrangement uses TRBV2 and TRBJ1-6; 9 nucleotides align to TRBD1. CDR1 is SNHLY and CDR2 is FYNNEI in the germline V gene. The CDR3 length is 16 residues. V gave up 5 bases and J gave up 10 bases; unmatched junction bases: 12.

The J gene is TRBJ1-2, the V gene TRBV7-3, with 8 nucleotides matching TRBD1. V shed 6 bases and J 2 bases; nucleotides not matched to a gene: 8. Germline V lookup: CDR1 SGHTA, CDR2 FQGTGA. The CDR3 is 15 residues long. CDR3 nucleotide sequence: TGTGCCAGCAGAGCCGGGACAGGAGGAAACTATGGCTACACCTTC. Translating gives CASRAGTGGNYGYTF. Together with reference TRBV7-3 and TRBJ1-2, the CDR3 gives the full variable domain: GAGVSQTPSNKVTEKGKYVELRCDPISGHTALYWYRQSLGQGPEFLIYFQGTGAADDSGLPNDRFFAVRPEGSVSTLKIQRTERGDSAVYLCASRAGTGGNYGYTFGSGTRLTVV.

This chain joins TRBV5-1 and TRBJ2-7; TRBD2 might be the D (6 bases). Germline values: CDR1 SGHRS, CDR2 YFSETQ. The CDR3 totals 17 residues. V was cut by 0 bases and J by 2 bases, with 18 bases left in between. The CDR3 DNA is TGCGCCAGCAGCTTGGACGGGGCGGGGACTTACACCTACGAGCAGTACTTC. Translated, it gives CASSLDGAGTYTYEQYF.

CDR3 amino acids: CASSQEGAGIYNEQFF. Here the CDR3 DNA reads TGCGCCAGCAGCCAAGAAGGAGCGGGGATTTACAATGAGCAGTTCTTC. The chain combines TRBV4-3 with TRBJ2-1; 7 nucleotides agree with TRBD2. J was trimmed by 4 bases and V by 0 bases; bases with no gene match: 6. CDR3 length equals 16 residues. Germline V gene data show CDR1 as LGHNA and CDR2 as YSLEER.

This sequence joins TRBV7-2 and TRBJ2-7, with D perhaps matching TRBD2 (6 bases). Germline V gives CDR1 SGHTA, CDR2 FQGNSA. Trimming pared 4 bases from V and 3 bases from J, leaving 13 bases between. The CDR3 runs 14 residues. CDR3 loop: CASSYPGANYEQYF. The CDR3 coding sequence is TGTGCCAGCAGCTACCCGGGAGCGAACTACGAGCAGTACTTC.

A few counts support this clone. This chain uses TRBV7-2 with TRBJ1-5; 7 positions agree with TRBD1. Per germline, CDR1 SGHTA and CDR2 FQGNSA. The CDR3 has 15 residues. The J segment lost 0 bases and the V segment lost 5 bases, leaving 4 bases of the junction unmatched. The CDR3 spells CASSARTGSNQPQHF. The DNA of the CDR3 is TGTGCCAGCAGCGCGAGGACAGGTAGCAATCAGCCCCAGCATTTT.